The clone carrying this T cell receptor beta chain was picked up many times. Antigen unknown. This record comes from a study of human T cells and chemical hapten exposure. At the level of the study: Doses of diphenylcyclopropenone went to the patients' scalps weekly throughout the approximately 25-week study. Chiefly women, the patients showed alopecia areata, totalis or universalis.

Overall study findings and caveats: The immune response of these alopecia patients might not match healthy individuals'.

Specified time point: patch test 2, 6 weeks after DPC sensitization. The sample's treatment: therapeutic diphenylcyclopropenone sensitization with weekly scalp DPC. Whole blood, unfractionated, served as the material for total RNA extraction. Blood draws came before every patch-test application. A single record per CDR3 protein comes from TCRdb applying MiXCR to the RACE reads. Seen here are roughly 40,000 distinct CDR3 sequences, 8.5% to 10% observed once, and the top ten hold around 15%. Specimen: whole blood, collected in connection with sensitization to the hapten diphenylcyclopropenone (DPC). This sequence originates from a woman aged 30 to 39 with alopecia areata. Some clones in this sample may be carry-over from other donors' samples.

This CDR3 is CASSSRGTHNEQFF. The CDR3 region has the DNA TGTGCCAGCAGCTCACGGGGGACCCACAATGAGCAGTTCTTC. The chain employs TRBV5-4 and TRBJ2-1; D may be TRBD2 (6 bases). V gave up 3 bases and J gave up 5 bases, with 12 bases separating them. This CDR3 region has 14 residues. Germline V gene sequence: CDR1 SGHNT, CDR2 YYREEE (reference sequence).